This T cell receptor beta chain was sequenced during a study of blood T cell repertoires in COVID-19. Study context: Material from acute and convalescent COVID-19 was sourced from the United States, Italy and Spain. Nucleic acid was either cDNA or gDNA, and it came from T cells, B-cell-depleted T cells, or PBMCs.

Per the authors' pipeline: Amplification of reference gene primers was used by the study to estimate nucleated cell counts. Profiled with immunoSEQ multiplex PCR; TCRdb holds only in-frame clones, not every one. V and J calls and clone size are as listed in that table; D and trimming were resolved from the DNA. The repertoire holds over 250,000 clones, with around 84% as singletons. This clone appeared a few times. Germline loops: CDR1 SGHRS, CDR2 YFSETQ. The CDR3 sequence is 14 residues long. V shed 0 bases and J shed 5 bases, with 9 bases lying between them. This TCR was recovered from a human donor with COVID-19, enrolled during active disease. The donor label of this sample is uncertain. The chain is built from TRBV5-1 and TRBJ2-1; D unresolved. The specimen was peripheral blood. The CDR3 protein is CASSLESLDNEQFF. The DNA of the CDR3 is TGCGCCAGCAGCTTGGAGTCCTTAGACAATGAGCAGTTCTTC.